This record looks at one T cell receptor beta chain sequence and its context. No antigen is known for it. This entry is derived from a study of T cell repertoires in cytomegalovirus infection. The wider study: It was recently identified HLA-C-restricted and well-studied HLA-B-restricted CMV epitopes that the study used. Indications came from public TCR beta signatures; they pointed to CMV infection and to a matching HLA type. Study observations and caveats: HLA-C-restricted CMV clonotypes gave the most frequent clonotype in two of eight donors.

One entry per CDR3 protein results from TCRdb running MiXCR on the reads. The profile covers roughly 310,000 distinct CDR3 sequences, with 25% to 30% appearing a single time and around 19% taken by the ten largest. This TCR derives from a human donor in good health (CMV status not recorded). Some clones in this sample may be carry-over from other donors' samples. Sequenced here: cultured PBMCs, sampled from culture after CMV antigen stimulation.

The CDR3 sequence is CSAAFPYEQYF. Here the CDR3 DNA reads TGCAGTGCCGCATTTCCCTACGAGCAGTACTTC. The rearrangement joins TRBV20-1 to TRBJ2-7, with D hard to call. Per the germline V gene, CDR1 is DFQATT and CDR2 is SNEGSKA (reference sequence). The CDR3 length is 11 residues. Trimming shortened V by 6 bases and J by 2 bases, and 8 bases separated the two germline ends.